This T cell receptor beta chain stems from a study of long-term antiretroviral therapy in people with HIV. Overall study results and limits: Repertoires with HIV possessed tighter CDR3 length spans than those of controls.

In the case of this clone: The antigen remains undetermined.

Samples were assayed with immunoSEQ v3.0 at survey level. Sequencing used immunoSEQ multiplex PCR; TCRdb keeps in-frame clones, though not all of them. The sample lists under 25,000 clones, 75% to 90% occurring once. The ends were cut back, 0 bases at V and 0 bases at J, with 16 bases in the middle. CDR3 length equals 18 residues. Looked up from germline, CDR1 is SGHRS and CDR2 is YFSETQ. The source is a woman in her forties with HIV. The sequencing used unsorted PBMCs, collected 0.2 years after starting antiretroviral therapy. V and J are TRBV5-1 and TRBJ2-1; a weak D match, TRBD2 (5 bases). Here the CDR3 DNA reads TGCGCCAGCAGCTTGGGACTATCATTTACGAGCTCCTACAATGAGCAGTTCTTC. This encodes CASSLGLSFTSSYNEQFF.